The TCR beta chain described here comes from a study of T cells in Graves' hyperthyroidism and ophthalmopathy. CDR3 length: 15 amino acids. CDR1 is SGHDN, CDR2 FVKESK, per germline. V lost 5 bases, J lost 0 bases, and 6 bases stayed unmatched. Amplification of TCR beta CDR3 regions used RNA as the template. With the HTBI primer set, the TCR CDR3 went through a first round of RT-PCR. MiXCR, applied by TCRdb to the multiplex PCR reads, yields one record per CDR3 protein. The table has hundreds of thousands of distinct CDR3 sequences, just under 45% seen once; the top ten hold more than 7%. The V and J genes are TRBV14 and TRBJ2-7; the match to TRBD1 covers 8 bases. Sequencing was done on a sample of peripheral blood or thyroid tissue (not recorded which). The sequence was obtained from an adult man with Graves' disease, either hyperthyroidism or ophthalmopathy (not recorded which). CDR3 bases: TGTGCCAGCAGCGGGCACAGGGGGAGCTCCTACGAGCAGTACTTC. Encoded protein: CASSGHRGSSYEQYF.